This is a list of T cell receptor beta chains from one sample in a study of PD-L1 blockade in urothelial cancer. Produced via immunoSEQ multiplex PCR; TCRdb's table is partial and in-frame only. This sample yields about 76,000 clones, of which 85% to 95% are seen a single time; more than 0.85% belongs to the top ten. The specimen comprised PBMCs, sampled around atezolizumab (anti-PD-L1) treatment. The receptors derive from a woman aged 80 or over with urothelial cancer. The CDR3 runs from the conserved cysteine through the conserved F or W. Fields, in order: J gene, V gene, CDR3 protein.

TRBJ2-3,TRBV5-1,CASSLQTGGTDTQYF
TRBJ2-3,TRBV7-3,CASSLEGGTGTDTQYF
TRBJ1-1,TRBV30,CARTEMNTEAFF
TRBJ2-2,TRBV5-1,CASSPGLAGGTGELFF
TRBJ1-5,TRBV19,CASSIEGRGNQPQHF
TRBJ2-2,TRBV11-3,CASSLDLTGELFF
TRBJ2-1,TRBV6-1,CASRGLADSYNEQFF
TRBJ2-5,TRBV9,CASSALGGYQETQYF
TRBJ2-2,TRBV10-1,CASSLQNTGELFF
TRBJ2-7,TRBV5-8,CASSFRRGYEQYF
TRBJ1-1,TRBV7-9,CASSFLTGEVQRDTEAFF
TRBJ1-4,TRBV10-1,CASTTKGQFNEKLFF
TRBJ2-1,TRBV6-5,CASRFGLAQFF
TRBJ2-4,TRBV10-3,CAISSQDGGIKNIQYF
TRBJ2-1,TRBV9,CASSGSEGGSRNEQFF
TRBJ2-5,TRBV7-8,CASSWGTGSTQYF
TRBJ1-2,TRBV28,CASSPSRGLYGYTF
TRBJ2-2,TRBV11-2,CASSLYSDTGELFF
TRBJ1-1,TRBV9,CASAVAEAGEAFF
TRBJ2-5,TRBV5-1,CASSLRVGETQYF
TRBJ1-1,TRBV27,CASSFTQGSTEAFF
TRBJ1-4,TRBV27,CASSLGPGEKLFF
TRBJ2-5,TRBV9,CASSVAHFQETQYF
TRBJ2-7,TRBV6-5,CASSSCKF
TRBJ1-5,TRBV4-1,CASSPLTGAVQPQHF
TRBJ2-4,TRBV19,CASSSLGDKNIQYF
TRBJ1-5,TRBV19,CASSIPPGHTIRPQHF
TRBJ2-5,TRBV27,CASSWPSGSNSFETQYF
TRBJ2-3,TRBV19,CASSPLGRDRGSVTQYF
TRBJ2-3,TRBV28,CASSLMALQYF
TRBJ2-7,TRBV28,CASSFWGVGPSYEQYF
TRBJ1-5,TRBV6-5,CASSQWTGPNQPQHF
TRBJ1-2,TRBV30,CAFTGGRDYGYTF
TRBJ2-3,TRBV10-1,CASSERSLRTGGDKTQYF
TRBJ1-5,TRBV19,CASKQGGQPQHF
TRBJ1-2,TRBV28,CASSLGGVYGYTF
TRBJ2-7,TRBV29-1,CSVEEGGAEQYF
TRBJ1-1,TRBV27,CARMTPEAFF
TRBJ2-3,TRBV5-1,CASSLGAGGFTDTQYF
TRBJ2-3,TRBV6-5,CASSYTSGSADTQYF
TRBJ2-1,TRBV28,CASSEGTSGRIEQFF